These 15 T cell receptor beta chains were sequenced from one sample in a study of T cell clones after liver transplantation (dated by TCRdb to the late 2010s). Library preparation employed the immunoSEQ multiplex PCR assay. The source is immuneACCESS, and TCRdb retained only in-frame sequences with V and J called. Part of the clones is not carried over; for the studies checked, unresolved V genes explain less than half of this, and the remainder is unexplained. Across this sample there are roughly 80,000 clones, with roughly 85% seen only once. Together, the top ten hold 2.5% to 3.5% of the sample. The material sequenced was CD4+ T cells from blood, taken at the 22-month timepoint. Receptors were obtained from a human patient who received a liver transplant. After transplantation, some T cells may belong to the graft donor instead of the recipient.

This rearrangement joins TRBV7-3 to TRBJ2-1, with 12 bases fitting TRBD2. The germline V gene encodes CDR1 SGHTA and CDR2 FQGTGA. The CDR3 sequence is 18 residues long. The trim removed 6 bases at V and 6 bases at J, leaving 15 bases unmatched. CDR3 sequence (DNA): TGTGCCAGCAGTTTTCGATCCTTGACTAGCGGGAGCGTCAATGAGCAGTTCTTC. It is translated as CASSFRSLTSGSVNEQFF.

The chain recombines TRBV4-2 with TRBJ2-3; no firm D call. The CDR3 totals 12 residues. CDR1 and CDR2 from the germline V gene are LGHNA and YNFKEQ. V was shortened by 0 bases and J by 11 bases, with 9 bases between the two germline ends. This CDR3 is CASSQEAQRQYF. CDR3 bases: TGTGCCAGCAGCCAAGAGGCCCAGCGGCAGTATTTT.

In this sample, this clone turned up once. This chain links TRBV29-1 with TRBJ1-4; TRBD1 aligns across 7 bases. The CDR3 extends over 13 amino acids. J gave up 8 bases and V 4 bases, and 7 bases lay outside the gene matches. CDR1 is SQVTM, CDR2 ANQGSEA, per germline. CDR3 residues: CSVATGSDEKLFF. The CDR3 region has the DNA TGCAGCGTTGCGACAGGGTCGGACGAAAAACTGTTTTTT.

The chain combines TRBV28 with TRBJ1-5, with 8 positions matching TRBD1. Germline CDR1 and CDR2: MDHEN and SYDVKM. Trimming removed 6 bases from V and 6 bases from J; junction bases left unmatched: 10. CDR3 length: 15 residues. CDR3 sequence reads: CASSKPRGQGQPQHF. The CDR3, as DNA: TGTGCCAGCAGCAAGCCCAGGGGGCAGGGTCAGCCCCAGCATTTT. Combining the CDR3 with reference TRBV28 and TRBJ1-5 gives the whole variable domain DVKVTQSSRYLVKRTGEKVFLECVQDMDHENMFWYRQDPGLGLRLIYFSYDVKMKEKGDIPEGYSVSREKKERFSLILESASTNQTSMYLCASSKPRGQGQPQHFGDGTRLSIL.

V and J are TRBV27 and TRBJ1-5, with 7 bases aligning to TRBD1. V trimming: 2 bases; J trimming: 4 bases; junction bases outside the gene matches: 5. Per the germline V gene, CDR1 is MNHEY and CDR2 is SMNVEV (reference sequence). The CDR3 runs 15 residues. CDR3 loop: CASSLEGAWNQPQHF. CDR3 in DNA: TGTGCCAGCAGTTTAGAGGGGGCCTGGAATCAGCCCCAGCATTTT.

The chain employs TRBV5-1 and TRBJ2-3; unclear D gene. The ends were cut back, 0 bases at V and 7 bases at J, with 9 bases in the middle. Germline lookup yields CDR1 SGHRS and CDR2 YFSETQ. This CDR3 spans 13 amino acids. The CDR3 region is CASSLEVSNTQYF. The CDR3, as DNA: TGCGCCAGCAGCTTGGAGGTTTCAAATACGCAGTATTTT.

This chain uses TRBV27 with TRBJ2-5; maybe TRBD2 (6 bases). V lost 5 bases and J 4 bases, leaving 14 bases between the germline ends. In germline, CDR1 is MNHEY, CDR2 SMNVEV (reference sequence). This CDR3 has 14 amino acids. The CDR3 DNA reads as TGTGCCAGCAGTCCAAAGGGAGGACGAGAGACCCAGTACTTC. It translates to CASSPKGGRETQYF.

The chain links TRBV18 to TRBJ2-7; possible D gene TRBD2, 5 bases. Trimming cost V 6 bases and J 1 base, with 13 bases left between them. CDR1 is KGHSH and CDR2 is LQKENI in the germline V gene. The CDR3 extends over 14 amino acids. The CDR3 DNA reads TGTGCCAGCTCCACCGACGGGATTTCCTACGAGCAGTACTTC. It codes for CASSTDGISYEQYF.

The chain recombines TRBV6-5 with TRBJ2-3; either TRBD1 or TRBD2 may supply D (6 bases each). The V and J ends lost 5 bases and 2 bases respectively, with 8 bases between them. Germline CDR1 MNHEY, CDR2 SVGAGI. The CDR3 contains 13 residues. In nucleotides, the CDR3 is TGTGCCAGCAGTCGGGGGCACACAGATACGCAGTATTTT. It encodes CASSRGHTDTQYF.

The chain joins TRBV5-6 to TRBJ2-7; unclear D gene. Per the germline V gene, CDR1 is SGHDT and CDR2 is YYEEEE. The ends were cut back, 0 bases at V and 4 bases at J, with 14 bases in the middle. This CDR3 is 15 amino acids long. The CDR3 nucleotides read TGTGCCAGCAGCTTGGCCAGCCAAGCCATTTACGAGCAGTACTTC. This codes for CASSLASQAIYEQYF.

The chain carries TRBV28 and TRBJ2-3; D unclear. CDR1 is MDHEN, CDR2 SYDVKM, per germline. This CDR3 is 12 amino acids long. With 7 bases removed from V and 5 bases from J, the gap between germline ends came to 10 bases. The CDR3 sequence is CASKVAKDTQYF. Written as DNA, the CDR3 is TGTGCCAGCAAGGTAGCAAAAGATACGCAGTATTTT.

This chain links TRBV5-1 with TRBJ1-1; 9 bases line up with TRBD1. This CDR3 has 17 amino acids. The germline CDR1 and CDR2 sequences are SGHRS and YFSETQ. Trimming removed 3 bases from V and 3 bases from J; junction bases left unmatched: 12. The CDR3 reads CASSSLAGTGFYTEAFF. CDR3 bases: TGCGCCAGCAGCTCTTTGGCCGGGACAGGGTTCTACACTGAAGCTTTCTTT.

CDR3 sequence (DNA): TGTGCCAGCAAAAAAGAACAGGGGAGGACTGAAGCTTTCTTT. This encodes CASKKEQGRTEAFF. The chain uses TRBV2 and TRBJ1-1, with 7 bases identical to TRBD1. Germline V gene data show CDR1 as SNHLY and CDR2 as FYNNEI. There are 14 residues in the CDR3. Unmatched junction bases numbered 10, after V lost 7 bases and J lost 5 bases. Together with reference TRBV2 and TRBJ1-1, the CDR3 gives the full variable domain: EPEVTQTPSHQVTQMGQEVILRCVPISNHLYFYWYRQILGQKVEFLVSFYNNEISEKSEIFDDQFSVERPDGSNFTLKIRSTKLEDSAMYFCASKKEQGRTEAFFGQGTRLTVV.

The chain joins TRBV9 to TRBJ2-1, with 9 bases that match TRBD1. Germline V gene data show CDR1 as SGDLS and CDR2 as YYNGEE. V dropped 3 bases and J dropped 0; count of bases not matched to a gene: 1. This CDR3 region has 15 residues. CDR3 nucleotide sequence: TGTGCCAGCAGCGAGGGACAGGGCTCCTACAATGAGCAGTTCTTC. It translates to CASSEGQGSYNEQFF.

This clone is categorized as medium-sized. This CDR3 reads CASSPQGASNQPQHF. In nucleotides, the CDR3 is TGTGCCAGCTCACCTCAGGGGGCTAGCAATCAGCCCCAGCATTTT. V is TRBV18 and J is TRBJ1-5, with 8 positions matching TRBD1. The CDR3 has 15 residues. Germline CDR1 is KGHSH and CDR2 is LQKENI. Losses at the gene ends were 3 bases for V and 0 bases for J; bases not matched to a gene: 1.